These 25 T cell receptor beta chains share one sample of origin, sequenced in a study of shared clonotypes between healthy human individuals. Sequencing used immunoSEQ multiplex PCR; TCRdb keeps in-frame clones, though not all of them. This sample yields 2.3 million or so clones, of which approximately 95% are seen a single time; about 0.39% belongs to the top ten. Sequenced: naive CD4+ T cells from PBMCs. Subset described: CD45RA+ positively selected. These TCRs come from a man between 18 and 29 years old in good health. Some clones in this sample may be carry-over from other donors' samples.

The chain joins TRBV28 to TRBJ2-2; D uncertain. This CDR3 has 13 amino acids. Between the trimmed V and J ends, which lost 3 bases and 3 bases, there was a span of 5 bases. Per the germline V gene, CDR1 is MDHEN and CDR2 is SYDVKM. This CDR3 reads CASSLLYTGELFF. CDR3 DNA: TGTGCCAGCAGTTTGCTATACACCGGGGAGCTGTTTTTT.

The chain uses TRBV5-1 and TRBJ2-1, with D perhaps TRBD1 (6 bases). With 6 bases removed from V and 7 bases from J, the gap between germline ends came to 17 bases. Germline loops: CDR1 SGHRS, CDR2 YFSETQ. The CDR3 length is 14 residues. CDR3: CASMDSLGGNEQFF. The CDR3 region has the DNA TGCGCCAGCATGGACAGCCTCGGTGGGAATGAGCAGTTCTTC.

There are a few counts of this clone. The chain links TRBV14 to TRBJ1-5, with 10 bases identical to TRBD1. This CDR3 contains 16 residues. Germline loops: CDR1 SGHDN, CDR2 FVKESK. V gave up 5 bases and J gave up 5 bases; unmatched junction bases: 9. CDR3 amino acids: CASSALTGTGDQPQHF. DNA of the CDR3: TGTGCCAGCAGCGCATTAACCGGGACAGGGGATCAGCCCCAGCATTTT.

The V gene is TRBV5-8, the J gene TRBJ1-1, with 7 bases aligning to TRBD1. With 0 bases clipped from V and 5 bases from J, the junction kept 10 bases outside the gene matches. The germline V gene encodes CDR1 SGHTS and CDR2 YDEGEE. The CDR3 is 16 residues long. The CDR3 nucleotides read TGTGCCAGCAGCTTGGTTGGCAGGGGGACTGGAACTGAAGCTTTCTTT. Its translation is CASSLVGRGTGTEAFF.

V is TRBV28 and J is TRBJ2-1, with D unresolved. Between the trimmed V and J ends, which lost 6 bases and 10 bases, there was a span of 22 bases. This CDR3 region has 15 residues. Looked up from germline, CDR1 is MDHEN and CDR2 is SYDVKM. The CDR3 nucleotides read TGTGCCAGCAGGGCTTCGGTGGGTTCCGTGAGCGAGCAGTTCTTC. It yields the protein CASRASVGSVSEQFF. Full variable domain (rest looked up from reference TRBV28 and TRBJ2-1): DVKVTQSSRYLVKRTGEKVFLECVQDMDHENMFWYRQDPGLGLRLIYFSYDVKMKEKGDIPEGYSVSREKKERFSLILESASTNQTSMYLCASRASVGSVSEQFFGPGTRLTVL.

V and J are TRBV6-8 and TRBJ1-4; no firm D call. Deletions cut 9 bases from V and 8 bases from J, with 22 bases between. Germline CDR1 is MNHGY and CDR2 is SAAAGT. This CDR3 comprises 15 residues. CDR3 DNA sequence: TGTGCCAGGCGTCCCCCCGGGCCCAGCACCGAAAAACTGTTTTTT. This codes for CARRPPGPSTEKLFF.

This chain connects TRBV11-1 to TRBJ2-5; 9 bases agree with TRBD1. This CDR3 spans 17 amino acids. In germline, CDR1 is SGHAT, CDR2 FQDESV (reference sequence). Germline trimming cut 2 bases from V and 3 bases from J; bases unmatched to any gene: 10. The CDR3 region has the DNA TGTGCCAGCAGCTTACGCGCACGTAGGACAGGGGAAGAGACCCAGTACTTC. Translated, it gives CASSLRARRTGEETQYF.

With regard to this clone: The sample holds other DNA sequences that translate to the same CDR3. V is TRBV5-1 and J is TRBJ2-3, with D tentatively TRBD2 (5 bases). The CDR3 totals 14 residues. CDR1 SGHRS and CDR2 YFSETQ come from the germline V gene. The V end lost 4 bases, the J end lost 0 bases, and 9 bases lay between the germline ends. The chain's CDR3 is CASSPTTSTDTQYF. CDR3 DNA sequence: TGCGCCAGCAGCCCGACTACTAGCACAGATACGCAGTATTTT.

The CDR3 DNA follows: TGTGCCAGCAGTTTTCGACGGTCTCACACAGATACGCAGTATTTT. Amino acids: CASSFRRSHTDTQYF. The genes are TRBV28 and TRBJ2-3; D unclear. CDR3 length equals 15 residues. Germline CDR1 MDHEN, CDR2 SYDVKM. The V end was cut by 3 bases, the J end by 2 bases, with 12 bases between.

The genes are TRBV5-4 and TRBJ2-5; 8 bases match TRBD2. Germline V gene sequence: CDR1 SGHNT, CDR2 YYREEE (reference sequence). This CDR3 has 14 amino acids. V lost 4 bases and J lost 3; bases outside the gene matches: 5. CDR3 in amino acids: CASSPTSAEETQYF. Written as DNA, the CDR3 is TGTGCCAGCAGCCCGACTAGCGCCGAAGAGACCCAGTACTTC.

With respect to this clone: This sample includes further DNA sequences coding for the same CDR3. V is TRBV9 and J is TRBJ1-5; D may be TRBD1 (5 bases). The V end was cut by 2 bases, the J end by 0 bases, with 9 bases between. Germline values: CDR1 SGDLS, CDR2 YYNGEE. The CDR3 covers 15 residues. CDR3 bases: TGTGCCAGCAGCGTGCAGGGTCTTAGCAATCAGCCCCAGCATTTT. It is translated as CASSVQGLSNQPQHF.

This chain uses TRBV28 with TRBJ2-7; 8 bases align to TRBD1. Germline loops: CDR1 MDHEN, CDR2 SYDVKM. J lost 2 bases, V lost 5 bases, and 8 bases had no gene match. This CDR3 comprises 15 residues. CDR3 sequence reads: CASSAMDRAAYEQYF. The CDR3 DNA sequence: TGTGCCAGCAGTGCTATGGACAGGGCAGCCTACGAGCAGTACTTC.

The chain links TRBV11-2 to TRBJ1-2, with D possibly matching TRBD1 (6 bases). Germline CDR1 SGHAT, CDR2 FQNNGV. This CDR3 region has 15 residues. The germline V and J ends were trimmed by 4 bases and 5 bases, with 17 bases remaining between them. Here the CDR3 reads CASSSGQTKIYGYTF. The CDR3 DNA sequence: TGTGCCAGCAGCTCCGGACAGACTAAGATTTATGGCTACACCTTC. The full variable domain, completed using reference TRBV11-2 and TRBJ1-2, is EAGVAQSPRYKIIEKRQSVAFWCNPISGHATLYWYQQILGQGPKLLIQFQNNGVVDDSQLPKDRFSAERLKGVDSTLKIQPAKLEDSAVYLCASSSGQTKIYGYTFGSGTRLTVV.

The V gene is TRBV6-1, the J gene TRBJ2-3, with a tentative D call TRBD2 (7 bases). Trimming took 7 bases from V and 2 from J, leaving 10 bases between them. Germline values: CDR1 MNHNS, CDR2 SASEGT. The CDR3 consists of 13 residues. CDR3 sequence: CASKRDNTDTQYF. For the CDR3, the DNA is TGTGCCAGCAAGCGGGACAACACAGATACGCAGTATTTT.

Of note for this clone: This same CDR3 is encoded by further DNA sequences in the sample. The J gene is TRBJ1-2, the V gene TRBV2, with TRBD1 identical over 7 bases. Germline loops: CDR1 SNHLY, CDR2 FYNNEI. The CDR3 contains 15 residues. The ends lost 3 bases at V and 2 bases at J; junction bases unmatched: 6. CDR3 sequence: CASSEGGRGNYGYTF. The CDR3 nucleotides read TGTGCCAGCAGTGAGGGCGGCAGGGGGAACTATGGCTACACCTTC.

The gene calls are TRBV10-1 and TRBJ2-2; D unclear. Germline CDR1 is WNHNN and CDR2 is SYGVQD (reference sequence). The CDR3 runs to 12 residues. V was cut by 4 bases and J by 5 bases, with 5 bases left in between. Here the CDR3 reads CASSVQTGELFF. CDR3 DNA sequence: TGCGCCAGCAGTGTCCAGACCGGGGAGCTGTTTTTT.

The V gene is TRBV29-1, the J gene TRBJ2-1, with TRBD2 identical over 8 bases. Germline loops: CDR1 SQVTM, CDR2 ANQGSEA. Germline trimming cut 7 bases from V and 2 bases from J; bases unmatched to any gene: 10. CDR3 length equals 15 residues. CDR3 protein: CSALGGEETYNEQFF. The CDR3 DNA is TGCAGCGCCCTCGGGGGGGAGGAGACCTACAATGAGCAGTTCTTC.

The rearrangement links TRBV9 to TRBJ1-3, with D maybe TRBD1 (5 bases). Deletions cut 4 bases from V and 2 bases from J, with 13 bases between. Germline V gene lookup returns CDR1 SGDLS and CDR2 YYNGEE. CDR3 length equals 15 residues. CDR3 region: CASSLSGVAGNTIYF. The CDR3, as DNA: TGTGCCAGCAGCCTATCGGGGGTTGCTGGAAACACCATATATTTT.

This chain uses TRBV7-2 with TRBJ2-7; 7 bases match TRBD2. The germline CDR1 and CDR2 sequences are SGHTA and FQGNSA. Trimming removed 5 bases from V and 0 bases from J; junction bases left unmatched: 10. This CDR3 comprises 16 residues. Here the CDR3 DNA reads TGTGCCAGCAGCCTAAGGCGACTAGCCTCCTCCTACGAGCAGTACTTC. It encodes CASSLRRLASSYEQYF. Combining the CDR3 with reference TRBV7-2 and TRBJ2-7 gives the whole variable domain GAGVSQSPSNKVTEKGKDVELRCDPISGHTALYWYRQSLGQGLEFLIYFQGNSAPDKSGLPSDRFSAERTGGSVSTLTIQRTQQEDSAVYLCASSLRRLASSYEQYFGPGTRLTVT.

This clone was seen only once. This chain links TRBV9 with TRBJ2-6; 7 positions agree with TRBD2. V lost 0 bases and J lost 0; bases outside the gene matches: 3. Germline V gives CDR1 SGDLS, CDR2 YYNGEE. CDR3 length: 17 amino acids. The CDR3 sequence: CASSVGGGSSGANVLTF. The CDR3 DNA reads TGTGCCAGCAGCGTAGGCGGGGGTAGCTCTGGGGCCAACGTCCTGACTTTC.

The rearrangement uses TRBV27 and TRBJ1-1; the match to TRBD1 covers 7 bases. CDR1 and CDR2 (germline): MNHEY, SMNVEV (reference sequence). The CDR3 runs to 14 residues. V was clipped by 5 bases and J by 1 base; unmatched bases: 4. CDR3 in DNA: TGTGCCAGCAGTCGGACAGGACAGAACACTGAAGCTTTCTTT. Translation: CASSRTGQNTEAFF.

V usage is TRBV19 and J usage is TRBJ1-3; D is uncertain. Between the trimmed V and J ends, which lost 5 bases and 4 bases, there was a span of 9 bases. In germline, CDR1 is LNHDA, CDR2 SQIVND (reference sequence). The CDR3 has 13 residues. The CDR3 region is CASSLPPGNTIYF. CDR3 DNA: TGTGCCAGTAGTCTTCCGCCCGGAAACACCATATATTTT.

The V call is TRBV23-1, the J call TRBJ1-1; no firm D call. TRBV23-1 is placed among ORFs of uncertain function. The CDR3 is 13 amino acids. V dropped 9 bases and J dropped 4 bases, with 15 bases sitting between them. The CDR3 reads CARNRRGLTEAFF. The CDR3 DNA follows: TGCGCCAGAAACCGCCGAGGTCTCACTGAAGCTTTCTTT.

The V and J genes are TRBV18 and TRBJ2-2; no clear D gene. Germline V gene lookup returns CDR1 KGHSH and CDR2 LQKENI. The V end lost 4 bases, the J end lost 4 bases, and 7 bases lay between the germline ends. The CDR3 is made up of 13 amino acids. DNA of the CDR3: TGTGCCAGCTCACGAGTCACCACCGGGGAGCTGTTTTTT. Residues: CASSRVTTGELFF.

This rearrangement joins TRBV6-5 to TRBJ2-1; 11 bases align to TRBD2. V shed 8 bases and J 5 bases; nucleotides not matched to a gene: 5. Germline assignment: CDR1 MNHEY and CDR2 SVGAGI. The CDR3 is 14 residues long. The CDR3: CASRGLAGNNEQFF. The CDR3, as DNA: TGTGCCAGCCGAGGACTAGCGGGTAACAATGAGCAGTTCTTC.